This paragraph covers one TCR beta chain sequence. Its matching antigen is unknown. The entry originates in a study of T-cell memory formation after mild COVID-19. The study, taken as a whole, reports: While clones contracting from day 15 to 85 were balanced between CD4 and CD8, later expanders leaned CD4+. The study detected some responding clones in pre-infection memory, suggesting cross-reactive memory joined. Unconfirmed was the SARS-CoV-2 specificity of second-wave clones that peaked on day 37.

This CDR3 comprises 12 residues. Germline loops: CDR1 MNHEY, CDR2 SVGAGI. V lost 0 bases, J lost 9 bases, and 6 bases lay in between. TCRdb re-called the 5' RACE reads with MiXCR, one entry per CDR3 protein. Among approximately 290,000 distinct CDR3 sequences listed, approximately 15% were seen once. This receptor was identified in a young man who had mild COVID-19 (a few samples of this study predate the infection). Cell type and time point are not known. Sequenced: PBMCs or a T cell subset sorted from them (not recorded which). V and J are TRBV6-5 and TRBJ1-3; no firm D call. For the CDR3, the DNA is TGTGCCAGCAGTTACTCTGGCGGCACCATATATTTT. Protein: CASSYSGGTIYF.